Reported below is one TCR beta chain. This entry comes from a study of blood T cell repertoires in COVID-19. Study at large: The United States, Italy and Spain were the sources of the acute and convalescent COVID-19 samples.

Generated by immunoSEQ multiplex PCR, the TCRdb table keeps only in-frame clones and is missing some. In the table there are more than 120,000 clones, 85% to 90% of which are singletons. Germline V gene sequence: CDR1 SGHVS, CDR2 FQNEAQ. The CDR3 has 18 amino acids. V lost 1 base to trimming and J lost 2 bases; unmatched junction nucleotides: 7. The TCR originated in a man in his fifties or sixties who had recovered from COVID-19. The sequenced sample was peripheral blood. This chain connects TRBV7-8 to TRBJ2-2; 10 bases align to TRBD2. This chain's CDR3 is CASSLVASGGHNTGELFF. The CDR3 DNA is TGTGCCAGCAGCTTAGTCGCTAGCGGGGGCCACAACACCGGGGAGCTGTTTTTT.